The rows below give T cell receptor beta chains drawn from one sample of a study of blood T cell repertoires in COVID-19. Clones were read by immunoSEQ multiplex PCR, and TCRdb kept only the in-frame ones, dropping some. The repertoire consists of about 300,000 clones, with roughly 91% occurring once and the leading ten covering 2.5% to 3.5%. The sequenced sample was PBMCs or T cells enriched from blood (not recorded which). These receptors all come from a woman between 50 and 59 years old who had been exposed to COVID-19. Both conserved end residues are part of each CDR3.

j_call,v_call,cdr3_aa
TRBJ1-2,TRBV27,CASRRDRVGLNYGYTF
TRBJ1-1,TRBV6-4,CASSDSGQGGGEAFF
TRBJ2-5,TRBV21-1,CASSKMWVKRREKTQYF
TRBJ1-4,TRBV7-2,CASSLGGPRGEKLFF
TRBJ1-4,TRBV5-6,CASSTDNNEKLFF
TRBJ1-2,TRBV30,CAWSVEQPLYTF
TRBJ1-3,TRBV29-1,CSVERQDTYSGNTIYF
TRBJ1-5,TRBV19,CASTDHWGSSNQPQHF
TRBJ2-5,TRBV6-5,CASSFRTSGGPQYF
TRBJ2-7,TRBV6-2/TRBV6-3,CASSRKDRAFTYEQYF
TRBJ2-2,TRBV5-1,CASSLMAGGPTGELFF
TRBJ2-7,TRBV28,CASRGLPGQGDYEQYF
TRBJ2-7,TRBV18,CASSPSGNEQYF
TRBJ2-5,TRBV5-4,CASSLGAGLAGLNQETQYF
TRBJ1-2,TRBV3-1/TRBV3-2,CASSQEAGAGYTF
TRBJ2-3,TRBV19,CASSIQDRTTDTQYF
TRBJ2-1,TRBV5-1,CASSMPAGIPFNEQFF
TRBJ2-2,TRBV28,CASRVAAGELFF
TRBJ1-1,TRBV7-8,CASSNRQGPVNTEAFF
TRBJ2-7,TRBV7-2,CASSPGTGSDEQYF
TRBJ2-3,TRBV3-1/TRBV3-2,CASSQAPTSGSQYF
TRBJ1-5,TRBV6-2/TRBV6-3,CASSHGSADQPQHF